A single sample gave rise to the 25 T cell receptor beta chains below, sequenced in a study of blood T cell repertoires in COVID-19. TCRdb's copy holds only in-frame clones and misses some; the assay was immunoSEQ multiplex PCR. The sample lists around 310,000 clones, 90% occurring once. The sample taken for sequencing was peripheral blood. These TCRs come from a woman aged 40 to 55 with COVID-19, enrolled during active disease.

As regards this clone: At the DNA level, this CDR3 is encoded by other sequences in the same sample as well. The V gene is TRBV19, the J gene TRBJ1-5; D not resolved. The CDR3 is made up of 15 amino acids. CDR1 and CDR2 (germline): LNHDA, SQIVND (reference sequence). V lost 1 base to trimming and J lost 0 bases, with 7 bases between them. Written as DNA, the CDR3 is TGTGCCAGTAGTATAGCGACGGGTAGCAATCAGCCCCAGCATTTT. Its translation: CASSIATGSNQPQHF.

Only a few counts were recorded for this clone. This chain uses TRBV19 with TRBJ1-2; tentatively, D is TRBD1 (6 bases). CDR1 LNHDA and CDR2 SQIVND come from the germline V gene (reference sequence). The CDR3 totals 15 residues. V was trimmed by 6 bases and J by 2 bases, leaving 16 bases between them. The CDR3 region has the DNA TGTGCCAGTAGACCCAATTCCAGGGGCAACTATGGCTACACCTTC. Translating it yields CASRPNSRGNYGYTF.

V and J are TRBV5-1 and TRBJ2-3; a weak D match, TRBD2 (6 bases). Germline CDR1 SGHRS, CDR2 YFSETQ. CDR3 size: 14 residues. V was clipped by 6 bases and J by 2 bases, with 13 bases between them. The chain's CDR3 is CASTWTIATDTQYF. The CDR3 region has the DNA TGCGCCAGCACCTGGACTATTGCCACAGATACGCAGTATTTT.

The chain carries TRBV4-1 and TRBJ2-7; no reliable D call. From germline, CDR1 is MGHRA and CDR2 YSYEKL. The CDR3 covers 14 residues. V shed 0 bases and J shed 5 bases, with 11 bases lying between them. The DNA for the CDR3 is TGCGCCAGCAGCCAAGAAAGGTTTAGCAACGAGCAGTACTTC. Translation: CASSQERFSNEQYF.

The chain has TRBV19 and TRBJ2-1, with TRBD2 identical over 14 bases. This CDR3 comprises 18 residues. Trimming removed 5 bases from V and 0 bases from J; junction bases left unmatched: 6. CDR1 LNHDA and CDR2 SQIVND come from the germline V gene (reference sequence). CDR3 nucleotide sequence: TGTGCCAGTAGTGGGACTAGCGGGGGCCCAGGCTCCTACAATGAGCAGTTCTTC. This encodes CASSGTSGGPGSYNEQFF.

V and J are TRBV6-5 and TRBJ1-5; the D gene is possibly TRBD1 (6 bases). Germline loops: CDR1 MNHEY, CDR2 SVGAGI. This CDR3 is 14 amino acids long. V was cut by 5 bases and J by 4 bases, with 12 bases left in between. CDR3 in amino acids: CASSRQAGNQPQHF. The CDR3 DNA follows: TGTGCCAGCAGTCGACAGGCGGGTAATCAGCCCCAGCATTTT.

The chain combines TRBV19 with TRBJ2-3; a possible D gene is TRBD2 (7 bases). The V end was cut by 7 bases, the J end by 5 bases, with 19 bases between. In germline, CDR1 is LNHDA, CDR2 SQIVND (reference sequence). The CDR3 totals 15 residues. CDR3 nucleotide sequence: TGTGCCAGTAAACTGGGGGGGCAAGGGGAAGATACGCAGTATTTT. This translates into CASKLGGQGEDTQYF.

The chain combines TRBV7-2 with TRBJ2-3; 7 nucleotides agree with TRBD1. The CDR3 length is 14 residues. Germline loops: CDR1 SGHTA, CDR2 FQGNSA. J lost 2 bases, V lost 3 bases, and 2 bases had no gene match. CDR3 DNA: TGTGCCAGCAGCTTCGACAGGGTCACAGATACGCAGTATTTT. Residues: CASSFDRVTDTQYF.

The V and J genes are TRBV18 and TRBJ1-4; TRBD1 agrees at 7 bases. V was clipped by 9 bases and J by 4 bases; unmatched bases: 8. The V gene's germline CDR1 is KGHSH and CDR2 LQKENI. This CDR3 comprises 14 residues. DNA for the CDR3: TGTGCCAGTACCGACAGGGAACATAATGAAAAACTGTTTTTT. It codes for CASTDREHNEKLFF. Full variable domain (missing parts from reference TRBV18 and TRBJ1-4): NAGVMQNPRHLVRRRGQEARLRCSPMKGHSHVYWYRQLPEEGLKFMVYLQKENIIDESGMPKERFSAEFPKEGPSILRIQQVVRGDSAAYFCASTDREHNEKLFFGSGTQLSVL.

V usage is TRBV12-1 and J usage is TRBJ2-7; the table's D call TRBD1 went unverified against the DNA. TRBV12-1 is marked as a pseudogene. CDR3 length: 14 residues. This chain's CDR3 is CASSLGQGSYEQYF. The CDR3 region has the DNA TGTGCCAGCAGCCTAGGACAGGGATCCTACGAGCAGTACTTC.

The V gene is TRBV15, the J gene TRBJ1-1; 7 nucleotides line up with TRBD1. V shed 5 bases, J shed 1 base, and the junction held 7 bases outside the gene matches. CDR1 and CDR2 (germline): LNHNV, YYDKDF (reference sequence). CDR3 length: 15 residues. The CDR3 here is CATSGKQGPNTEAFF. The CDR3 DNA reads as TGTGCCACCAGCGGGAAACAGGGGCCGAACACTGAAGCTTTCTTT.

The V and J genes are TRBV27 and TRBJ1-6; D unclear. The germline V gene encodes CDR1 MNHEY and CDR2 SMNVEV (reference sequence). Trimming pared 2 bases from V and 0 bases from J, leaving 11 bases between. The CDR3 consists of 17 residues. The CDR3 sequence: CASSLMVPSSYNSPLHF. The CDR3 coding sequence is TGTGCCAGCAGTTTAATGGTCCCGAGCTCCTATAATTCACCCCTCCACTTT.

CDR3 DNA: TGTGCCAGCAACCTTGGACAGACCTATAATTCACCCCTCCACTTT. Amino acid sequence: CASNLGQTYNSPLHF. The chain joins TRBV6-5 to TRBJ1-6; D may be TRBD1 (6 bases). Trimming shortened V by 7 bases and J by 2 bases, and 12 bases separated the two germline ends. Per germline, CDR1 MNHEY and CDR2 SVGAGI. This CDR3 contains 15 residues.

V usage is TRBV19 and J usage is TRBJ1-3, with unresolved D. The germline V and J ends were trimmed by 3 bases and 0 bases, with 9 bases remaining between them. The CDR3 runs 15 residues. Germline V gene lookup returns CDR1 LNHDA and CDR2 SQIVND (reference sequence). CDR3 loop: CASSIDLSSGNTIYF. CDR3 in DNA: TGTGCCAGTAGTATCGATTTGAGCTCTGGAAACACCATATATTTT.

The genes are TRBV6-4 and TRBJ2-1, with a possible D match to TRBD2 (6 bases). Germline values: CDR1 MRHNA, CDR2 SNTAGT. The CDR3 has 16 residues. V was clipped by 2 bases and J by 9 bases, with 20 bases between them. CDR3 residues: CASSDRMEGQVGEQFF. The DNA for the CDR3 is TGTGCCAGCAGTGACCGGATGGAGGGTCAAGTGGGTGAGCAGTTCTTC.

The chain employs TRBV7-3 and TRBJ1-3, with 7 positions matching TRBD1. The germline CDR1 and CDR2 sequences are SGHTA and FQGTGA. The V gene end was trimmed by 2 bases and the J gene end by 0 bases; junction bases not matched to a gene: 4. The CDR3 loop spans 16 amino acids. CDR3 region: CASSLEGTVSGNTIYF. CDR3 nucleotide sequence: TGTGCCAGCAGCTTAGAAGGGACAGTCTCTGGAAACACCATATATTTT.

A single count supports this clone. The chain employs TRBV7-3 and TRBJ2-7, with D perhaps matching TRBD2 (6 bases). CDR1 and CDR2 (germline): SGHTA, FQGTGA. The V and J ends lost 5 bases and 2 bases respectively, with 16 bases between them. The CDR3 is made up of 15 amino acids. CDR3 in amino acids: CASSEQGSSAYEQYF. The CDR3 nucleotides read TGTGCCAGCAGCGAACAAGGATCTAGCGCCTACGAGCAGTACTTC.

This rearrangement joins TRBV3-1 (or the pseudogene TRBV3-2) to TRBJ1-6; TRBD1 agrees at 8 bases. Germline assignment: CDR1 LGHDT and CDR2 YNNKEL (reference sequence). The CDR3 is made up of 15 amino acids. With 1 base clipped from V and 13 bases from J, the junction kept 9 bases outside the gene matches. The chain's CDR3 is CASSQGTGTGPPLHF. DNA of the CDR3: TGTGCCAGCAGCCAAGGAACCGGGACAGGACCGCCCCTCCACTTT.

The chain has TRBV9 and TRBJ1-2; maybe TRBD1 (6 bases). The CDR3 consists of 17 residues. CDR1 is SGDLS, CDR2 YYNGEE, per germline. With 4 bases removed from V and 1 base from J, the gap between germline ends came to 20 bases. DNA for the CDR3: TGTGCCAGCAGCCCCCCCTTACCGACAGGAAGTAACTATGGCTACACCTTC. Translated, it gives CASSPPLPTGSNYGYTF.

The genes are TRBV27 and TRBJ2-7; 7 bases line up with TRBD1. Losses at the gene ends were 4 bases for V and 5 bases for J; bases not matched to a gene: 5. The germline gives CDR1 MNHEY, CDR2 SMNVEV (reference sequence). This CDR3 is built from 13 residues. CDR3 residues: CASSSRGRNEQYF. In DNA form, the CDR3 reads TGTGCCAGCAGTTCGAGGGGGCGGAACGAGCAGTACTTC.

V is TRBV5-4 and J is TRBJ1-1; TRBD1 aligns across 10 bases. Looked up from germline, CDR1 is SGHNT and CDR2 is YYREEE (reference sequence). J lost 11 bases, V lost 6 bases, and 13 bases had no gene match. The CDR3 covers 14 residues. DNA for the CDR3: TGTGCCAGCATCGAAGGGACAGGGGAGGGGCACGCTTTCTTT. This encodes CASIEGTGEGHAFF.

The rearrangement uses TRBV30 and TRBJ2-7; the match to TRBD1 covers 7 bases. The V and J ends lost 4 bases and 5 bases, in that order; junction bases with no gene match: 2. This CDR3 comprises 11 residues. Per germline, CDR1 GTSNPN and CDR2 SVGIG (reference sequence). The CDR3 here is CAWNDRDEQYF. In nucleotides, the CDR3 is TGTGCCTGGAACGACAGGGACGAGCAGTACTTC. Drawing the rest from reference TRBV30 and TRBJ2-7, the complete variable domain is SQTIHQWPATLVQPVGSPLSLECTVEGTSNPNLYWYRQAAGRGLQLLFYSVGIGQISSEVPQNLSASRPQDRQFILSSKKLLLSDSGFYLCAWNDRDEQYFGPGTRLTVT.

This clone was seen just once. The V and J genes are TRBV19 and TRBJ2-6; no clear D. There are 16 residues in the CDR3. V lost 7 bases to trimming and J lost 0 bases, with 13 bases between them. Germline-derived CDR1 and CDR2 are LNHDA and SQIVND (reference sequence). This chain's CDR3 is CASTGGLSSGANVLTF. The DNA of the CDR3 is TGTGCCAGTACTGGCGGCCTCTCCTCTGGGGCCAACGTCCTGACTTTC. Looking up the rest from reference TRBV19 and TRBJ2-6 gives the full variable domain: DGGITQSPKYLFRKEGQNVTLSCEQNLNHDAMYWYRQDPGQGLRLIYYSQIVNDFQKGDIAEGYSVSREKKESFPLTVTSAQKNPTAFYLCASTGGLSSGANVLTFGAGSRLTVL.

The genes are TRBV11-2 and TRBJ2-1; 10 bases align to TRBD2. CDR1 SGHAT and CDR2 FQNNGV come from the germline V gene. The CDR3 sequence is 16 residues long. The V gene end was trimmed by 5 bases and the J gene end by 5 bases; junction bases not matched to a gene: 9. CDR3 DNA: TGTGCCAGCAGCCTAAGCGGGAGGGCTTGGAACAATGAGCAGTTCTTC. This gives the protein CASSLSGRAWNNEQFF.

Here the CDR3 DNA reads TGCGCCAGCAGCTTGCAGGCGAGCACAGATACGCAGTATTTT. Translating it yields CASSLQASTDTQYF. The chain combines TRBV5-1 with TRBJ2-3; D unclear. The V and J ends lost 1 base and 0 bases respectively, with 6 bases between them. The length of the CDR3 is 14 residues. The germline V gene has CDR1 SGHRS and CDR2 YFSETQ.